This entry concerns a single T cell receptor (beta chain). Its antigen is as yet unknown. The PCR used 60 Vbeta and 13 Jbeta primers. TCRdb's table, derived via immunoSEQ multiplex PCR, lists solely in-frame clones and lacks some. In the table there are some 130,000 clones, 85% of which are singletons. The entry originates in a study of cytomegalovirus exposure and HLA in healthy donors. Whole-study findings and limits: The authors confirmed in vitro that three CMV-associated chains were specific for CMV antigens.

Healthy bone marrow donors formed the donor group. Material: PBMCs. This TCR came from a woman under 40 in good health and CMV-seropositive.

The chain's CDR3 is CASSPALSGTGVHYGYTF. The DNA of the CDR3 is TGTGCCAGCAGTCCCGCCCTTAGCGGGACAGGGGTTCACTATGGCTACACCTTC. The chain uses TRBV27 and TRBJ1-2; 10 bases are shared with TRBD1. CDR3 length: 18 residues. The V gene's germline CDR1 is MNHEY and CDR2 SMNVEV (reference sequence). Losses at the gene ends were 5 bases for V and 3 bases for J; bases not matched to a gene: 15.